The text below deals with one T cell receptor beta chain. Its antigen is unknown. The record has no base qualities; no much larger clone is one base away. From its cysteine to its phenylalanine, the CDR3 spans 16 amino acids. CDR3 DNA is the only sequence kept; it has 48 bases, read in frame from the first base. After removal of 5 bases from V and 1 base from J, the junction retains 8 bases not matched to a gene. The germline V gene sets CDR1 to SNHLY and CDR2 to FYNNEI. This record belongs to a study of blood T cell repertoires in COVID-19 (dated by TCRdb to about 2020). Concerning the study at large: Samples covering the acute and convalescent phases of COVID-19 were provided by collaborators in the United States, Italy and Spain. Samples were obtained from the ongoing ImmuneRACE study (first 160 participants) and from over 1,000 subjects provided by 6 global collaborators. The repertoires were made available in a free public database intended to serve as a resource for research on the immune response to SARS-CoV-2. A de-identified subject ID, COVID-19 status, age in years and sex were almost always included in the sample metadata. The prospective study material was composed of cDNA or gDNA derived from T cells, B-cell-depleted T cells, or PBMCs. Where HLA class I and class II types were available, the types were taken from metadata supplied by the sample provider, not from assay-based typing. Subjects who had been exposed to COVID-19, were actively infected with it, or had recovered from it provided the deeply sampled blood TCRbeta repertoires that made up the dataset.

What the research found in general, with its limitations: The amount of clinical and demographic metadata varied by source and participant and was provided uncurated.

In the prospective study, participants were 18 to 89 years old, resided in 20 to 30 geographic areas of the United States, and were enrolled through a virtual design. To assign participants to cohorts, the prospective study relied on clinical history that participants themselves reported in a screening survey and a study questionnaire. In the prospective study, mobile phlebotomists collected whole blood, serum and a nasopharyngeal or oropharyngeal swab from each participant. Additional blood draws and questionnaires over an approximately two-month period could optionally be provided by prospective study participants. Before DNA extraction, prospective study blood samples were shipped either frozen or at room temperature. The immunoSEQ Assay, a bias-controlled multiplex PCR, was used to amplify TCRbeta CDR3 regions from genomic DNA. Turning to the authors' computational methods: The number of nucleated cells in each sample was estimated from the amplification of reference gene primers within the assay. To quantify the absolute abundance of each unique TCRbeta CDR3 rearrangement, sequence reads were collapsed and filtered. For each sample, productive Simpson clonality was calculated as the square root of Simpson's diversity index across productive rearrangements. Held by TCRdb, this immuneACCESS table contains in-frame sequences only and omits some clones. Under half of the omission traces to an unresolved V gene where checked; the cause of the rest is unknown. The V and J calls and clone size were taken over from that table, and D and trimming were inferred from the DNA. This sample lists under 400,000 clones; 70% to 90% were detected once. Of the sample, around 4.5% is held by the ten largest clones.

The source material was PBMCs or T cells enriched from blood (not recorded which). This clonotype originated in a woman between 40 and 50 years old with acute COVID-19. In this chain, TRBV2 is recombined with TRBJ2-1, and TRBD1 aligns with 7 junction nucleotides. The DNA sequence is given as TGTGCCAGCAGTTTCAGGTCGGACAGGTCCTACAATGAGCAGTTCTTC. Its protein product is CASSFRSDRSYNEQFF.